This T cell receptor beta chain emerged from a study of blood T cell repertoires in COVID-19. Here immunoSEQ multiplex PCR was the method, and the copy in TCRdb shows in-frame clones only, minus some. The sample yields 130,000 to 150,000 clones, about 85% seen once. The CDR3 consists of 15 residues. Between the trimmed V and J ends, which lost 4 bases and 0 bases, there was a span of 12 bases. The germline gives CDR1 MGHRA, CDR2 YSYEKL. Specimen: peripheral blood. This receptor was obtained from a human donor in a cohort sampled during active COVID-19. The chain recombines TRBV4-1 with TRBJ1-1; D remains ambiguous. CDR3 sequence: CASSLHLAVNTEAFF. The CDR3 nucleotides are TGCGCCAGCAGCCTCCACCTTGCGGTGAACACTGAAGCTTTCTTT.